Reported below is one TCR beta chain. Its target is not known. This record belongs to a study of cytomegalovirus exposure and HLA in healthy donors. Turning to the study itself: Earlier, 110 million or so unique TCR beta sequences were recovered from roughly 170 million T cells by an analysis. Whole-study findings and limits: Trimming of TCR beta V- and J-genes showed a link, identified in a later analysis, to a missense DCLRE1C variant. It was in a later analysis that TCR association rates were seen to vary by HLA locus, highest for DRB1 and lowest for HLA-C. Presence/absence analyses assumed roughly uniform sequencing depth across donors, which may not hold.

The CDR3 is 13 amino acids. Looked up from germline, CDR1 is MGHDK and CDR2 is SYGVNS. V lost 6 bases and J lost 2, with 10 bases in between. 13 Jbeta primers and 60 Vbeta primers were used for the PCR. Some clones are missing from TCRdb's copy, which holds only in-frame ones; the method was immunoSEQ multiplex PCR. The data hold about 190,000 clones, with over 80% observed a single time. This receptor was taken from a man aged 40-50 years in good health and CMV-seropositive. The sample taken for sequencing was PBMCs. J is TRBJ1-1 and V is TRBV25-1; TRBD1 might be the D (6 bases). As DNA, the CDR3 is TGTGCCAGCAGGGACAGCCGAAACACTGAAGCTTTCTTT. Protein sequence: CASRDSRNTEAFF.